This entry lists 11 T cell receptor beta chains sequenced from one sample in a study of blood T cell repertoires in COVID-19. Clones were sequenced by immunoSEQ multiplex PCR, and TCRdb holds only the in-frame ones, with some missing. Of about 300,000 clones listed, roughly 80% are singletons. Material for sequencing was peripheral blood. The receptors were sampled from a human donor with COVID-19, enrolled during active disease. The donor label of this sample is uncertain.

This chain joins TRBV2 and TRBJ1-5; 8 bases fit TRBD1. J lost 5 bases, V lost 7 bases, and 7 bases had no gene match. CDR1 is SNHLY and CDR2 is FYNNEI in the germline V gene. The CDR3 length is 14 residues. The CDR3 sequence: CASNPGGRDQPQHF. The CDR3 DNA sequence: TGTGCCAGCAATCCAGGGGGCCGGGATCAGCCCCAGCATTTT.

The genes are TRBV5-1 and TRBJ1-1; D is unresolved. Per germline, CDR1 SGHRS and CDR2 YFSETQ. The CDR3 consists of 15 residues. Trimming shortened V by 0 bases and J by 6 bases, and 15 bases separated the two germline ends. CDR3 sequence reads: CASSLGAVFLSEAFF. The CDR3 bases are TGCGCCAGCAGCTTGGGGGCCGTTTTTTTGTCTGAAGCTTTCTTT.

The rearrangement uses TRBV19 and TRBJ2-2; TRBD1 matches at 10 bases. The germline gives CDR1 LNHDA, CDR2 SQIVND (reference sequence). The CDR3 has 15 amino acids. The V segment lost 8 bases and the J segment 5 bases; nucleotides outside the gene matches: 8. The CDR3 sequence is CASSSWTGGTGELFF. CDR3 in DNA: TGTGCCAGTTCTTCATGGACAGGGGGGACCGGGGAGCTGTTTTTT.

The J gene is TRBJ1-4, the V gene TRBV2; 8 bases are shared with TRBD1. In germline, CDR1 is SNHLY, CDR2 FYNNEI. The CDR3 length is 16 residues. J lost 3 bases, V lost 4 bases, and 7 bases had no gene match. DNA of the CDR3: TGTGCCAGCAGTGCCCAGGGGGCAGCAGCTAATGAAAAACTGTTTTTT. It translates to CASSAQGAAANEKLFF.

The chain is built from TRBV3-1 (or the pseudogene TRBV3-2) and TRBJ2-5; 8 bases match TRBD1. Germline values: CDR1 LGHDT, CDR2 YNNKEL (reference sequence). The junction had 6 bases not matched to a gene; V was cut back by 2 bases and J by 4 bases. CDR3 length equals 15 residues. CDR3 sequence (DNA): TGTGCCAGCAGCCAATGGAGCAGGGGGCGAGAGACCCAGTACTTC. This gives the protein CASSQWSRGRETQYF.

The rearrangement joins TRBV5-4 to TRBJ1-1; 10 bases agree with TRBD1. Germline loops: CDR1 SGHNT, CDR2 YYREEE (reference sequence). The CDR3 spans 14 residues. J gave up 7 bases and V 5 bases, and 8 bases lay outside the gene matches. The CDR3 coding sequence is TGTGCCAGCAGTGCCGACAGGGGGCGGGTTGAAGCTTTCTTT. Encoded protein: CASSADRGRVEAFF.

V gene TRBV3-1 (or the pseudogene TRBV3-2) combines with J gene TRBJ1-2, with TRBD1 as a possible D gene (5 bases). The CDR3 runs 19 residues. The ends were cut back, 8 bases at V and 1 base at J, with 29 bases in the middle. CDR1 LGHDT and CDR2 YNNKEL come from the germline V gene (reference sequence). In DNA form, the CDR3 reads TGTGCCAGCCAGTGCGTGATCGGGGATCCCTTGGGGGGTAACTATGGCTACACCTTC. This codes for CASQCVIGDPLGGNYGYTF.

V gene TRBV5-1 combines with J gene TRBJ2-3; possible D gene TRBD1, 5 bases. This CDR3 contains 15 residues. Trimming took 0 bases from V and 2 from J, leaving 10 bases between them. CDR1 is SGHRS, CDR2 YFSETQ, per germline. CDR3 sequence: CASSLATVSTDTQYF. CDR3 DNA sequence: TGCGCCAGCAGCTTGGCGACAGTATCCACAGATACGCAGTATTTT.

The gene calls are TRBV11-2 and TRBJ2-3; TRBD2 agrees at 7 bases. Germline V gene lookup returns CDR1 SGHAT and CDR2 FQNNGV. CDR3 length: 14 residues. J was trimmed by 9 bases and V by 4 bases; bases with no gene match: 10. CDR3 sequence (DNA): TGTGCCAGCAGCTCGCCTCGGGGGGTCGAGACGCAGTATTTT. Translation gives CASSSPRGVETQYF.

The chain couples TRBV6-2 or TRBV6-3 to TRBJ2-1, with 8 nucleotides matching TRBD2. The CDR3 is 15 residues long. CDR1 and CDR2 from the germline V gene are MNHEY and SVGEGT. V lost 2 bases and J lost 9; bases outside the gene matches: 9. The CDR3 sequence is CASSYGVAGGGEQFF. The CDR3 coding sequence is TGTGCCAGCAGTTACGGAGTGGCGGGAGGTGGTGAGCAGTTCTTC.

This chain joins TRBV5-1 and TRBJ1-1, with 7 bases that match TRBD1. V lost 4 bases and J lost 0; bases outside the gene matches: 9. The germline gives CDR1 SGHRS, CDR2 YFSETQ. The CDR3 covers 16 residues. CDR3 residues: CASSPQQGILNTEAFF. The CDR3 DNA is TGCGCCAGCAGCCCGCAACAGGGGATACTGAACACTGAAGCTTTCTTT.